The 21 T cell receptor beta chains given below trace back to one sample, sequenced in a study of PD-L1 blockade in urothelial cancer. The time point denotes: peripheral blood 6 weeks after treatment start. Sequenced by immunoSEQ multiplex PCR; TCRdb stores in-frame clones only, minus some. The top ten hold roughly a quarter of the sample, which has under 50,000 clones, 80% to 90% seen once. The sample here was PBMCs, taken around atezolizumab (anti-PD-L1) treatment. Source of these receptors: a man aged 60 to 69 with urothelial cancer.

This rearrangement joins TRBV4-1 to TRBJ2-1; weak D call: TRBD1 (6 bases). The CDR3 length is 15 residues. Deletions cut 0 bases from V and 7 bases from J, with 13 bases between. Germline-derived CDR1 and CDR2 are MGHRA and YSYEKL. CDR3 amino acids: CASSQENLGANEQFF. The CDR3 DNA reads as TGCGCCAGCAGCCAAGAAAATTTGGGGGCTAATGAGCAGTTCTTC.

CDR3 sequence (DNA): TGTGCCAGCAGGAGCTCACCGAGCTCCTATAATTCACCCCTCCACTTT. Amino acids: CASRSSPSSYNSPLHF. The V call is TRBV9, the J call TRBJ1-6, with no clear D. V lost 5 bases and J lost 0, with 12 bases in between. This CDR3 contains 16 residues. Germline loops: CDR1 SGDLS, CDR2 YYNGEE.

This chain joins TRBV19 and TRBJ2-2; D is unresolved. The ends were cut back, 3 bases at V and 13 bases at J, with 15 bases in the middle. Germline CDR1 reads LNHDA; CDR2 reads SQIVND (reference sequence). The CDR3 is 13 amino acids. CDR3 sequence (DNA): TGTGCCAGTAGTATCGAGACATTAAAGCCGCTGTTTTTT. The encoded protein is CASSIETLKPLFF. The variable domain in full, completed from reference TRBV19 and TRBJ2-2, reads DGGITQSPKYLFRKEGQNVTLSCEQNLNHDAMYWYRQDPGQGLRLIYYSQIVNDFQKGDIAEGYSVSREKKESFPLTVTSAQKNPTAFYLCASSIETLKPLFFGEGSRLTVL.

In its sample, this clone was seen once. The V and J genes are TRBV6-5 and TRBJ1-1; D is possibly TRBD1 (5 bases). Trimming stripped 7 bases from V and 0 bases from J, with 15 bases between. CDR1 and CDR2 from the germline V gene are MNHEY and SVGAGI. The CDR3 sequence is 15 residues long. The chain's CDR3 is CASTPSGGVNTEAFF. The CDR3 DNA is TGTGCCAGCACCCCTTCGGGGGGGGTGAACACTGAAGCTTTCTTT.

This chain uses TRBV30 with TRBJ1-1; D is possibly TRBD1 (6 bases). Germline values: CDR1 GTSNPN, CDR2 SVGIG (reference sequence). The ends were cut back, 0 bases at V and 1 base at J, with 12 bases in the middle. CDR3 length: 15 amino acids. The CDR3 region has the DNA TGTGCCTGGAGTGTAATGGGGGCTTCGAACACTGAAGCTTTCTTT. Translating it yields CAWSVMGASNTEAFF.

The genes are TRBV6-4 and TRBJ2-3, with TRBD2 matching 8 bases. This CDR3 has 15 amino acids. Germline CDR1 MRHNA, CDR2 SNTAGT. With V trimmed by 4 bases and J by 1 base, 4 bases remained unmatched. The CDR3 bases are TGTGCCAGCAGTGGCCAAGCGGGGGGCACAGATACGCAGTATTTT. Translating gives CASSGQAGGTDTQYF.

The chain carries TRBV7-9 and TRBJ2-7; D not certain. V was trimmed by 0 bases and J by 2 bases, leaving 8 bases between them. Germline V gene sequence: CDR1 SEHNR, CDR2 FQNEAQ (reference sequence). The CDR3 consists of 14 residues. The CDR3 is CASSLAFTAYEQYF. CDR3 nucleotides: TGTGCCAGCAGCTTAGCCTTTACAGCCTACGAGCAGTACTTC.

This clone appeared a few times. The J gene is TRBJ2-1, the V gene TRBV7-9; tentative D call: TRBD2 (6 bases). In germline, CDR1 is SEHNR, CDR2 FQNEAQ (reference sequence). With 5 bases removed from V and 8 bases from J, the gap between germline ends came to 13 bases. The CDR3 has 13 residues. In DNA, the CDR3 is TGTGCCAGCAGCATCCTAGGGGAGGATGAGCAGTTCTTC. This codes for CASSILGEDEQFF.

The J gene is TRBJ1-5, the V gene TRBV5-4; TRBD1 matches 7 bases. The CDR3 has 14 residues. CDR1 and CDR2 (germline): SGHNT, YYREEE (reference sequence). V shed 3 bases, J shed 4 bases, and the junction held 4 bases outside the gene matches. The CDR3 coding sequence is TGTGCCAGCAGCTCGGGACAGCCGAATCAGCCCCAGCATTTT. Translation gives CASSSGQPNQPQHF.

V and J are TRBV18 and TRBJ2-7; a possible D gene is TRBD1 (6 bases). Germline loops: CDR1 KGHSH, CDR2 LQKENI. The CDR3 length is 14 residues. The V and J ends lost 4 bases and 3 bases respectively, with 13 bases between them. The CDR3 here is CASSLRTGHYEQYF. DNA of the CDR3: TGTGCCAGCTCACTCCGAACAGGGCACTACGAGCAGTACTTC.

This rearrangement joins TRBV27 to TRBJ2-1; a weak D match, TRBD2 (6 bases). CDR1 and CDR2 (germline): MNHEY, SMNVEV (reference sequence). V lost 8 bases and J lost 13, with 18 bases in between. This CDR3 spans 12 amino acids. This CDR3 is CASGGLLLGQFF. The DNA for the CDR3 is TGTGCCAGCGGCGGACTACTCCTAGGTCAGTTCTTC.

In this sample, this clone turned up a few times. The chain carries TRBV4-2 and TRBJ1-2; D may be TRBD1 (6 bases). This CDR3 contains 16 residues. Trimming removed 1 base from V and 4 bases from J, with 16 bases in between. Germline loops: CDR1 LGHNA, CDR2 YNFKEQ. The CDR3 here is CASSQAQRQDLYGYTF. DNA of the CDR3: TGTGCCAGCAGCCAAGCTCAGAGACAGGACCTCTATGGCTACACCTTC.

The V and J genes are TRBV5-4 and TRBJ2-4; TRBD1 might be the D (6 bases). The CDR3 runs to 16 residues. Germline lookup yields CDR1 SGHNT and CDR2 YYREEE (reference sequence). V gave up 0 bases and J gave up 1 base, with 11 bases separating them. CDR3 residues: CASSLAGQGAKNIQYF. CDR3 nucleotide sequence: TGTGCCAGCAGCTTGGCCGGGCAGGGGGCCAAAAACATTCAGTACTTC. Together with reference TRBV5-4 and TRBJ2-4, the CDR3 gives the full variable domain: ETGVTQSPTHLIKTRGQQVTLRCSSQSGHNTVSWYQQALGQGPQFIFQYYREEENGRGNFPPRFSGLQFPNYSSELNVNALELDDSALYLCASSLAGQGAKNIQYFGAGTRLSVL.

CDR3 residues: CASSDRGYEQYF. In nucleotides, the CDR3 is TGTGCCAGTAGCGACAGGGGCTACGAGCAGTACTTC. The chain links TRBV19 to TRBJ2-7; 8 bases map to TRBD1. The germline V gene encodes CDR1 LNHDA and CDR2 SQIVND (reference sequence). V lost 6 bases, J lost 3 bases, and 1 base stayed unmatched. The CDR3 consists of 12 residues.

This chain connects TRBV5-6 to TRBJ2-5; 14 nucleotides align to TRBD2. Germline V gene data show CDR1 as SGHDT and CDR2 as YYEEEE. This CDR3 is 19 amino acids long. V shed 4 bases and J 0 bases; nucleotides not matched to a gene: 11. The CDR3 spells CASSPRTSGRTLNQETQYF. In DNA form, the CDR3 reads TGTGCCAGCAGCCCGCGGACTAGCGGGAGGACCCTGAACCAAGAGACCCAGTACTTC.

J is TRBJ1-4 and V is TRBV29-1, with TRBD1 matching 10 bases. There are 12 residues in the CDR3. The ends lost 7 bases at V and 8 bases at J; junction bases unmatched: 4. Per the germline V gene, CDR1 is SQVTM and CDR2 is ANQGSEA. The CDR3 nucleotides are TGCAGCGCGACAGGGGGCAGGGAAAAACTGTTTTTT. It yields the protein CSATGGREKLFF.

The J gene is TRBJ2-6, the V gene TRBV5-1; 9 nucleotides agree with TRBD1. CDR1 SGHRS and CDR2 YFSETQ come from the germline V gene. Trimming took 4 bases from V and 3 from J; bases not matched to a gene: 5. The CDR3 is 16 residues long. The CDR3 coding sequence is TGCGCCAGCAGCATTACAGGGGGCGGTGGGGCCAACGTCCTGACTTTC. Its protein is CASSITGGGGANVLTF. The full variable domain, in which reference TRBV5-1 and TRBJ2-6 provide the parts outside the CDR3, is KAGVTQTPRYLIKTRGQQVTLSCSPISGHRSVSWYQQTPGQGLQFLFEYFSETQRNKGNFPGRFSGRQFSNSRSEMNVSTLELGDSALYLCASSITGGGGANVLTFGAGSRLTVL.

This chain connects TRBV4-2 to TRBJ2-1, with 7 bases that match TRBD2. The CDR3 consists of 16 residues. Looked up from germline, CDR1 is LGHNA and CDR2 is YNFKEQ. With 4 bases clipped from V and 4 bases from J, the junction kept 10 bases outside the gene matches. CDR3 loop: CASSRESKAGYNEQFF. CDR3 sequence (DNA): TGTGCCAGCAGCCGAGAATCTAAAGCGGGGTACAATGAGCAGTTCTTC.

J is TRBJ2-5 and V is TRBV30; D not certain. The germline V gene encodes CDR1 GTSNPN and CDR2 SVGIG (reference sequence). The CDR3 loop spans 13 amino acids. V was shortened by 4 bases and J by 5 bases, with 14 bases between the two germline ends. In DNA form, the CDR3 reads TGTGCCTGGAAGCCCCCGGGTCGTGAGACCCAGTACTTC. Protein product: CAWKPPGRETQYF.

J is TRBJ2-7 and V is TRBV23-1, with D tentatively TRBD2 (6 bases). TRBV23-1 is flagged as an ORF with uncertain function. The CDR3 loop spans 17 amino acids. Trimming removed 7 bases from V and 4 bases from J, with 26 bases in between. The CDR3 DNA reads TGCGCCAGCACGGGCAGTAAAGTTCTAGCGACGGGTTACGAGCAGTACTTC. It translates to CASTGSKVLATGYEQYF.

The chain links TRBV7-6 to TRBJ1-2; D might be TRBD1 (6 bases). This CDR3 region has 13 residues. Trimming left V 6 bases short and J 6 bases short, with 14 bases between. CDR1 SGHVS and CDR2 FNYEAQ come from the germline V gene. The CDR3 loop is CASRQGGEDGYTF. As DNA, the CDR3 is TGTGCCAGCAGGCAAGGGGGGGAAGATGGCTACACCTTC.